Each of the 10 T cell receptor beta chains below was sequenced from the same sample in a study of regulatory T cells in long-lasting Graves disease. Noted time point: persistent/refractory GD, antithyroid drugs over 5 years with positive TRAb. From PBMCs, RNA was extracted and then used to make the TCR library. According to the study, TCR beta libraries were built with iRepertoire HTBI primers and CDR3-region Arm-PCR. TCRdb recomputed calls from the multiplex PCR reads with MiXCR, one row per CDR3 protein. The sample has hundreds of thousands of distinct CDR3 sequences, roughly 23% seen once. The sequenced sample was peripheral blood mononuclear cells (PBMCs), obtained when the disease was refractory, from a patient treated with antithyroid drugs. These receptors were collected from a female donor with Graves disease.

This clonotype was recorded a few times. Possible read error: a much larger clone is one base away. This chain uses TRBV12-3 or TRBV12-4 with TRBJ2-5; D perhaps matches TRBD2 (6 bases). V was trimmed by 8 bases and J by 5 bases, leaving 21 bases between them. This CDR3 has 15 amino acids. In nucleotides, the CDR3 is TGTGCCAGCGGCAACAACCGGAGGGACGGGGAGACCCAGTACTTC. It encodes CASGNNRRDGETQYF.

This clonotype showed up just a few times. Compared with germline, one end of the junction differs, possibly owing to a read error. The V and J genes are TRBV6-2 or TRBV6-3 and TRBJ1-1; D not certain. CDR1 is MNHEY, CDR2 SVGEGT, per germline. The CDR3 is 17 amino acids. Here the CDR3 reads CVSSPDSWGSADTEAFF. The CDR3 coding sequence is TGTGTCAGCAGTCCCGATTCGTGGGGTTCTGCGGACACTGAAGCTTTCTTT.

The rearrangement joins TRBV6-5 to TRBJ2-7; D gene unclear. Trimming removed 4 bases from V and 0 bases from J, with 13 bases in between. Germline loops: CDR1 MNHEY, CDR2 SVGAGI. This CDR3 has 15 residues. The CDR3 protein is CASSLKWPISYEQYF. DNA of the CDR3: TGTGCCAGCAGTTTAAAATGGCCAATCTCCTACGAGCAGTACTTC.

The chain joins TRBV30 to TRBJ1-1; D perhaps matches TRBD1 (6 bases). The CDR3 consists of 12 residues. Trimming left V 2 bases short and J 7 bases short, with 11 bases between. CDR1 and CDR2 from the germline V gene are GTSNPN and SVGIG (reference sequence). CDR3 DNA: TGTGCCTGGAGTCGGGGGGGCCATGAAGCTTTCTTT. This gives the protein CAWSRGGHEAFF.

The table lists this clonotype with many counts. The V gene is TRBV28, the J gene TRBJ2-5; no clear D. Per the germline V gene, CDR1 is MDHEN and CDR2 is SYDVKM. CDR3 length equals 14 residues. V lost 7 bases and J 7 bases, leaving 19 bases between the germline ends. The CDR3 DNA is TGTGCCAGCAACACGCGAGGCTCACTGGGGACCCAGTACTTC. Protein product: CASNTRGSLGTQYF.

Many counts were recorded for this clonotype. The chain combines TRBV28 with TRBJ1-4, with D possibly TRBD1 on 5 matching bases. Germline V gene lookup returns CDR1 MDHEN and CDR2 SYDVKM. This CDR3 contains 14 residues. The V and J ends lost 4 bases and 7 bases respectively, with 13 bases between them. CDR3: CASSSDSWGEKLFF. CDR3 coding DNA: TGTGCCAGCAGTTCAGACAGTTGGGGTGAAAAACTGTTTTTT.

In regard to this clonotype: A much larger clone differs by one base, so this may be a read error. The rearrangement links TRBV28 to TRBJ2-5, with 7 positions matching TRBD1. Per the germline V gene, CDR1 is MDHEN and CDR2 is SYDVKM. This CDR3 is built from 14 residues. V lost 5 bases to trimming and J lost 8 bases; unmatched junction nucleotides: 11. The CDR3 region is CASSVLSAGGTQYF. The CDR3, as DNA: TGTGCCAGCAGTGTATTATCGGCAGGGGGTACCCAGTACTTC.

This clonotype was detected only once. At one end the junction does not follow the germline gene, possibly because of a read error. V gene TRBV6-6 combines with J gene TRBJ1-4; possible D gene TRBD1, 6 bases. The CDR3 has 14 residues. Germline loops: CDR1 MNHNY, CDR2 SVGAGI (reference sequence). The CDR3 loop is CAGSYSTGGEKLFF. The CDR3 bases are TGTGCCGGCAGTTACTCGACAGGTGGTGAAAAACTGTTTTTT.

The CDR3 DNA is TGTGCCAGCAGCTTTTCCGTAAAGTCGGCTTTCTTT. Encoded protein: CASSFSVKSAFF. The chain uses TRBV5-6 and TRBJ1-1; D call uncertain. This CDR3 comprises 12 residues. The germline CDR1 and CDR2 sequences are SGHDT and YYEEEE. Trimming removed 2 bases from V and 11 bases from J, with 13 bases in between.

This clonotype was observed a handful of times. The chain recombines TRBV6-2 or TRBV6-3 with TRBJ2-3, with a weak D call TRBD2 (6 bases). Trimming pared 3 bases from V and 0 bases from J, leaving 16 bases between. CDR3 size: 17 residues. CDR1 and CDR2 from the germline V gene are MNHEY and SVGEGT. The CDR3 sequence: CASSYERAQTSTDTQYF. The DNA for the CDR3 is TGTGCCAGCAGTTATGAGCGGGCCCAAACTAGCACAGATACGCAGTATTTT.